A selection of T cell receptor beta chains follows, all from one sample in a study of T cells of healthy individuals. In TCRdb, the 5' RACE reads were re-called with MiXCR into one record per CDR3 protein. Of 85,000 to 100,000 distinct CDR3 sequences detected, 17% appear once; the ten largest clones hold about 6%. Receptors were obtained from a human donor in good health. The CDR3 runs from the conserved cysteine through the conserved F or W. A D gene is named only where the DNA matches it firmly. Rows give clone size only sometimes, using once, few, many, or a class for an expanded clone.

TGCGCCAGCAGCCGGGAACCTAATAATTCACCCCTCCACTTT CASSREPNNSPLHF few . TRBJ1-6 TRBV10-2 14
TGTGCCAGCAGCCGATCCTGGGACAGTGCAATCAATGAGCAGTTCTTC CASSRSWDSAINEQFF few TRBD1 TRBJ2-1 TRBV5-5 16
TGTGCCAGCAGTCCGATGTTGGCGGGGAATGGCTACACCTTC CASSPMLAGNGYTF . . TRBJ1-2 TRBV27 14
TGTGCCAGCAGCGACACTACTTGGGAGACCCAGTACTTC CASSDTTWETQYF . . TRBJ2-5 TRBV11-3 13
TGTGCCAGCAGCTTCGGGACAGCTAACTATGGCTACACCTTC CASSFGTANYGYTF few TRBD1 TRBJ1-2 TRBV9 14
TGTGCCAGCAGCTTAGGACTAGCGGTAACCTACAATGAGCAGTTCTTC CASSLGLAVTYNEQFF . TRBD2 TRBJ2-1 TRBV7-2 16
TGCGCCAGCAGCTTCCTGTTCGGGGGAACCTACGAGCAGTACTTC CASSFLFGGTYEQYF many . TRBJ2-7 TRBV5-1 15
TGTGCCAGCAGCCCCTTGGGGGGCACTGAAGCTTTCTTT CASSPLGGTEAFF few . TRBJ1-1 TRBV12-3/TRBV12-4 13
TGTGCCAGCAGACCGGGACAGGGGAGGTACGAGCAGTACTTC CASRPGQGRYEQYF few TRBD1 TRBJ2-7 TRBV12-3/TRBV12-4 14
TGCAGTGCAACCCGGACAGGTGGTAATTCACCCCTCCACTTT CSATRTGGNSPLHF . TRBD1 TRBJ1-6 TRBV20-1 14
TGTGCCAGCAGCTTACAGCGGGGGGGTTTCAATGAGCAGTTCTTC CASSLQRGGFNEQFF . TRBD2 TRBJ2-1 TRBV7-2 15
TGTGCCAGCAGCGTAGGTGGCACGTTAGCCAAAAACATTCAGTACTTC CASSVGGTLAKNIQYF few . TRBJ2-4 TRBV9 16
TGTGCCAGCAGTTTAACTAGAAACATTCAGTACTTC CASSLTRNIQYF . . TRBJ2-4 TRBV28 12
TGTGCCAGCAGACCGACAGGGCAACCACTGTTTTTT CASRPTGQPLFF many TRBD1 TRBJ1-4 TRBV28 12
TGTGCCAGCAGCCAGTTGGCGGGTACGCAGTATTTT CASSQLAGTQYF . . TRBJ2-3 TRBV3-1 12
TGCAGTGCTATCTACAGTAGCACAGATACGCAGTATTTT CSAIYSSTDTQYF . . TRBJ2-3 TRBV20-1 13
TGTGCCAGCAGTTTCGGGGGGCAGCGGGAGCCCCCATCCTACGAGCAGTACTTC CASSFGGQREPPSYEQYF many TRBD2 TRBJ2-7 TRBV12-3/TRBV12-4 18
TGTGCCAGCAGCTTAACGGGCGAGCAGTACTTC CASSLTGEQYF few . TRBJ2-7 TRBV7-9 11
TGTGCCAGCAGTATCAACAGGGGGATTAATCAGCCCCAGCATTTT CASSINRGINQPQHF many TRBD1 TRBJ1-5 TRBV12-3/TRBV12-4 15
TGTGCCAGCAGTTTAATACCGGACTCCTACAATGAGCAGTTCTTC CASSLIPDSYNEQFF few . TRBJ2-1 TRBV28 15
TGCGCCAGCAGCCCGACTAGTGCCCAAGAGACCCAGTACTTC CASSPTSAQETQYF . . TRBJ2-5 TRBV5-1 14
TGTGCCAGTAGTATTGGGACTAGCGGGGAAAATGAGCAGTTCTTC CASSIGTSGENEQFF . TRBD2 TRBJ2-1 TRBV19 15
TGCAGTGCTCCCCCCCTGACAGGTCCAAGCACAGATACGCAGTATTTT CSAPPLTGPSTDTQYF . . TRBJ2-3 TRBV20-1 16
TGTGCCAGCAGTTTAGACCCCTTCATCCATTCAGGACTGAATGAAAAACTGTTTTTT CASSLDPFIHSGLNEKLFF many . TRBJ1-4 TRBV28 19
TGTGCCTGGAGTCCAGGACAGGGGGTTTACTATGGCTACACCTTC CAWSPGQGVYYGYTF few TRBD1 TRBJ1-2 TRBV30 15
TGCGCCAGCAGCTTGCTCGGGAGCGGAAAGACAGATACGCAGTATTTT CASSLLGSGKTDTQYF . . TRBJ2-3 TRBV5-1 16
TGTGCCAGCAGCCTCCAGCGCTATGGCTACACCTTC CASSLQRYGYTF many . TRBJ1-2 TRBV28 12
TGTGCCAGCAGTTTAGTTGACACTCCCAATTCACCCCTCAACTTT CASSLVDTPNSPLNF few . TRBJ1-6 TRBV28 15
TGTGCCAGTCGCCGTCAAGCTCCTCTTAACACTGAAGCTTTCTTT CASRRQAPLNTEAFF few . TRBJ1-1 TRBV6-5 15
TGTGCCAGCAGCTTCACTGACAGTGAAAAACTGTTTTTT CASSFTDSEKLFF many . TRBJ1-4 TRBV7-9 13
TGTGCCAGCAGCCTCGCCGGGACAGGGTCCCCCTACGAGCAGTACTTC CASSLAGTGSPYEQYF . TRBD1 TRBJ2-7 TRBV7-2 16
TGTGCCAGTGGGGCAGATACGCAGTATTTT CASGADTQYF . . TRBJ2-3 TRBV28 10
TGTGCCAGCAGCCTCACACGGAGCTCCTACAATGAGCAGTTCTTC CASSLTRSSYNEQFF . . TRBJ2-1 TRBV7-8 15
TGCGCCAGCAGTGAGCGGGCAGCCTACGAGCAGTACTTC CASSERAAYEQYF few . TRBJ2-7 TRBV10-2 13
TGTGCCAGCAGCCCCCAAGGGGTCACCGGGGAGCTGTTTTTT CASSPQGVTGELFF few . TRBJ2-2 TRBV6-2/TRBV6-3 14
TGTGCCAGCAACATCGCAAAGGGGACCGAGCAGTACTTC CASNIAKGTEQYF . . TRBJ2-7 TRBV2 13
TGCGCCAGCAGCCAAGAAACTGGGGCAGCTAGTTCACCCCTCCACTTT CASSQETGAASSPLHF many . TRBJ1-6 TRBV4-1 16
TGTGCCAGCAGCCGGGGACGGGAGCGCGACAATGAGCAGTTCTTC CASSRGRERDNEQFF . . TRBJ2-1 TRBV3-1 15
TGTGCCAGCAGATGGGACAGTAGGACCAATTCACCCCTCCACTTT CASRWDSRTNSPLHF . TRBD1 TRBJ1-6 TRBV28 15
TGTGCCAGCAGCTCCCATAGCGCCCAAGAGACCCAGTACTTC CASSSHSAQETQYF . . TRBJ2-5 TRBV7-2 14
TGCAGCGTTGATCTCCTAGCGGGAGTTAGGGGTGAGCAGTTCTTC CSVDLLAGVRGEQFF many TRBD2 TRBJ2-1 TRBV29-1 15
TGTGCCACCAGTGAGGGACCAATCTATGGCTACACCTTC CATSEGPIYGYTF few . TRBJ1-2 TRBV24-1 13
TGTGCCAGCTGCCGTATCTCTCCCTACTACGAGCAGTACTTC CASCRISPYYEQYF few . TRBJ2-7 TRBV7-8 14
TGTGCCAGCAGCCCCCGTGGAGGCTACACCTTC CASSPRGGYTF many . TRBJ1-2 TRBV6-2/TRBV6-3 11
TGTGCCAGCAGCTCGGGAGGAGGGGCCAACGTCCTGACTTTC CASSSGGGANVLTF . TRBD2 TRBJ2-6 TRBV7-9 14
TGCAGCGTTGAAGACAGGGGGCCGTTCGGGACCCAGTACTTC CSVEDRGPFGTQYF . TRBD1 TRBJ2-5 TRBV29-1 14
TGTGCCAGCGGCCCTCAGGGGTACAATGAGCAGTTCTTC CASGPQGYNEQFF . . TRBJ2-1 TRBV5-4 13